This T cell receptor (beta chain) was found in a study of blood T cell repertoires in COVID-19. Study-level information: The United States, Italy and Spain provided the acute and convalescent COVID-19 samples. T cells, B-cell-depleted T cells, or PBMCs supplied cDNA or gDNA.

In the authors' methods: By means of reference gene primer amplification, nucleated cell counts were estimated. The assay was immunoSEQ multiplex PCR, and TCRdb's table has in-frame clones only and misses some. V, J and clone size derive from that table, while D and trimming were established from the DNA sequence. Of about 200,000 clones in the sample, around 84% are singletons; the top ten hold more than 2.5%. The CDR3 is 14 amino acids. Losses at the gene ends were 6 bases for V and 2 bases for J; bases not matched to a gene: 4. CDR1 ENHRY and CDR2 SYGVKD come from the germline V gene. Material for sequencing was peripheral blood. The origin of this receptor is a man between 60 and 70 years old with acute or convalescent COVID-19. The chain joins TRBV10-3 to TRBJ1-5; the match to TRBD1 covers 7 bases. The CDR3 nucleotides are TGTGCCATCAGCAGACAGGGAGGCAATCAGCCCCAGCATTTT. Protein: CAISRQGGNQPQHF.